What follows is one T cell receptor (beta chain) and its context. The CDR3 is 16 amino acids. Trimming stripped 4 bases from V and 0 bases from J, with 13 bases between. The germline V gene has CDR1 SGDLS and CDR2 YYNGEE. This entry comes from a study of identifying expanded T cells in peripheral blood. Sequencing was performed with immunoSEQ multiplex PCR; in TCRdb, only in-frame clones are kept and a portion is missing. The repertoire consists of 97,000 or so clones, with approximately 88% occurring once and the leading ten covering 13% to 15%. The origin of this receptor is a person aged 18 to 70 in good health. The chain has TRBV9 and TRBJ2-2; TRBD2 is a possible D gene (5 bases). Sequencing was done on a sample of blood. CDR3 bases: TGTGCCAGCAGCCCAAGAGGGCCTGCGAACACCGGGGAGCTGTTTTTT. Translating gives CASSPRGPANTGELFF. The full variable domain, its missing parts supplied by reference TRBV9 and TRBJ2-2, is DSGVTQTPKHLITATGQRVTLRCSPRSGDLSVYWYQQSLDQGLQFLIQYYNGEERAKGNILERFSAQQFPDLHSELNLSSLELGDSALYFCASSPRGPANTGELFFGEGSRLTVL.